The entry that follows covers one T cell receptor (beta chain) sequence. These data are taken from a study of blood T cell repertoires in COVID-19. The V segment lost 8 bases and the J segment 1 base; nucleotides outside the gene matches: 9. The germline gives CDR1 SNHLY, CDR2 FYNNEI. The CDR3 has 15 amino acids. As processed by the authors: Estimates of nucleated cell counts were drawn from the amplification of reference gene primers. The repertoire was sequenced with immunoSEQ multiplex PCR; TCRdb's copy has only in-frame clones and lacks some. The V and J calls and clone size come from that table; D and trimming were worked out from the DNA. The sample holds around 370,000 clones, about 90% seen once.

The V call is TRBV2, the J call TRBJ1-1, with TRBD1 matching 8 bases. The sequenced sample consisted of peripheral blood. This TCR was sampled from a man aged 18 to 29 with active or convalescent COVID-19. CDR3 bases: TGTGCCAGCTCTGACAGGGGCCGTGCGAACACTGAAGCTTTCTTT. As protein: CASSDRGRANTEAFF.